This TCR beta chain is drawn from a study of response to subunit inactivated influenza vaccine. This clonotype was seen more than once but under ten times. Its antigen remains unknown. Germline CDR1 and CDR2: MDHEN and SYDVKM. The CDR3 has 16 residues. V shed 5 bases, J shed 9 bases, and the junction held 10 bases outside the gene matches. Study-wide results and limits: The authors proposed limited new T cell recruitment per seasonal influenza vaccination.

TCRdb reprocessed the RT-PCR reads via MiXCR and lists one record per CDR3 protein. The sample includes about 530,000 distinct CDR3 sequences, over 9.5% of them seen just once. The rearrangement joins TRBV28 to TRBJ2-1; the match to TRBD2 covers 13 bases. This clonotype originated in a man in his forties or fifties who received an inactivated influenza vaccine. The specimen comprised PBMCs from blood, sampled on the day of vaccination. CDR3 loop: CASSALLAGGPREQFF. As DNA, the CDR3 is TGTGCCAGCAGTGCGCTACTAGCGGGAGGGCCTCGTGAGCAGTTCTTC.